This TCR beta chain emerged from a study of T cell changes during pregnancy in multiple sclerosis. This CDR3 has 14 amino acids. Germline CDR1 KGHSH, CDR2 LQKENI. The V end was cut by 0 bases, the J end by 5 bases, with 11 bases between. Assay used: immunoSEQ multiplex PCR; TCRdb lists only in-frame clones, some missing. This table has about 80,000 clones, 90% to 95% appearing once. The chain employs TRBV18 and TRBJ2-7, with D perhaps matching TRBD2 (6 bases). This sequence originates from a female donor with multiple sclerosis, enrolled in a pregnancy study. Here the sequenced sample was peripheral blood, taken before pregnancy. The CDR3 reads CASSPPTSPHEQYF. DNA for the CDR3: TGTGCCAGCTCACCACCGACTAGTCCCCACGAGCAGTACTTC.